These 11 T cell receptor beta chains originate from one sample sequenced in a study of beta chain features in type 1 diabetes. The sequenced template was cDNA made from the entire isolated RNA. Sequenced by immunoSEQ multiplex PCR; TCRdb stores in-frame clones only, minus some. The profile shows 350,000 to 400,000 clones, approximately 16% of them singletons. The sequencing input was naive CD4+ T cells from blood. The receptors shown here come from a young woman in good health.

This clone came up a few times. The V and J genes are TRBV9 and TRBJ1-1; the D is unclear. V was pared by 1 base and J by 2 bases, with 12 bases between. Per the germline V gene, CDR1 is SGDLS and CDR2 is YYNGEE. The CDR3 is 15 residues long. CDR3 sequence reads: CASSVSPGPNTEAFF. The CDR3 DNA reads TGTGCCAGCAGCGTATCGCCAGGTCCCAACACTGAAGCTTTCTTT.

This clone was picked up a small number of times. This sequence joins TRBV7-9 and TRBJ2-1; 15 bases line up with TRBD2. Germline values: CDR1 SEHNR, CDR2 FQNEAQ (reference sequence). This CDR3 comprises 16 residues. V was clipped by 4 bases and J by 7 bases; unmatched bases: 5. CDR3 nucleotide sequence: TGTGCCAGCAGCTACCCGGGACTAGCGGGAGGAAATGAGCAGTTCTTC. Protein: CASSYPGLAGGNEQFF.

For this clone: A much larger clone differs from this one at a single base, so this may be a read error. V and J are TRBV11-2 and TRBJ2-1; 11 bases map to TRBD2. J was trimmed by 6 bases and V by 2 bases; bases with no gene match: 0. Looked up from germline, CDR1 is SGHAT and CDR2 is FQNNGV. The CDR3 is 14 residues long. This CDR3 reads CASSLTSGSNEQFF. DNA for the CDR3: TGTGCCAGCAGCTTAACTAGCGGGAGCAATGAGCAGTTCTTC.

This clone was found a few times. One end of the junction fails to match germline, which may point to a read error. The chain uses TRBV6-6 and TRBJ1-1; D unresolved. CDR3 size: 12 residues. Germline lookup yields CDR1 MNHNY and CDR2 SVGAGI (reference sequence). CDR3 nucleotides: TGTGCCAGCAGTTACTCTAGGAGGGAGGGTCTCTTT. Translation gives CASSYSRREGLF.

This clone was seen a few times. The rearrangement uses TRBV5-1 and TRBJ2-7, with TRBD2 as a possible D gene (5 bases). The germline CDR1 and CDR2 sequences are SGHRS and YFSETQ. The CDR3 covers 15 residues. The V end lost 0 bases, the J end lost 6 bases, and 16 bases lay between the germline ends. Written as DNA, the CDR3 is TGCGCCAGCAGCTTGGCCTCAAGCGGAGCCGTCGAGCAGTACTTC. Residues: CASSLASSGAVEQYF.

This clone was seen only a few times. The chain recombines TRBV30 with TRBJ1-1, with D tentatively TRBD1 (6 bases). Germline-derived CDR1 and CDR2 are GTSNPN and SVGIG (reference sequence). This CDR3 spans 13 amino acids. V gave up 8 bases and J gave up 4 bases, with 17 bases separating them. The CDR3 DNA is TGTGCCCAAAAACAGGGTCCGATCACTGAAGCTTTCTTT. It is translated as CAQKQGPITEAFF.

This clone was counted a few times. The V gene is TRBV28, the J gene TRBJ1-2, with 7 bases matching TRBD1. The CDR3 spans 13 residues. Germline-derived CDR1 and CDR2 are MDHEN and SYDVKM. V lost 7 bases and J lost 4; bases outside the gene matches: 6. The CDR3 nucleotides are TGTGCCAGCACGGGACAGTCGATCTATGGCTACACCTTC. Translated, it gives CASTGQSIYGYTF.

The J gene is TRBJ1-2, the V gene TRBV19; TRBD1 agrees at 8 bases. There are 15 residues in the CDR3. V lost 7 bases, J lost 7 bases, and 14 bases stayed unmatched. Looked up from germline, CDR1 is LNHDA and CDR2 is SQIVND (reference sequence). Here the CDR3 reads CASNPGGYQYGGYTF. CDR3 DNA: TGTGCCAGTAATCCAGGGGGCTACCAATACGGTGGCTACACCTTC.

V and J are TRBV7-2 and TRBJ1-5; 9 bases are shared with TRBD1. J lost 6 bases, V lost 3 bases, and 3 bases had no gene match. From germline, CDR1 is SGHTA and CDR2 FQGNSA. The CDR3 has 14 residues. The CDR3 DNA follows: TGTGCCAGCAGCTTGGGACAGGGACTTCAGCCCCAGCATTTT. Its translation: CASSLGQGLQPQHF.

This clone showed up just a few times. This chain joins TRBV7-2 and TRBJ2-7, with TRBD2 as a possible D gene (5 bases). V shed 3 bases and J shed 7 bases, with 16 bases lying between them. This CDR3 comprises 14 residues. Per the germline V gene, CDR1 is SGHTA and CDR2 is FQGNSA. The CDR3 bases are TGTGCCAGCAGCTTCGGGCGGGCCGCCGGGGAGCAGTACTTC. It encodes CASSFGRAAGEQYF.

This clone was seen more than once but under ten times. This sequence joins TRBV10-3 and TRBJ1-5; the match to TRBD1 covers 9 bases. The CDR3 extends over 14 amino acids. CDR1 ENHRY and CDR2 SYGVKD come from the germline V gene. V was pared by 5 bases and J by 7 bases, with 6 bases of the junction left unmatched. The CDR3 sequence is CAISPGTGIQPQHF. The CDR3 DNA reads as TGTGCCATCAGTCCCGGGACAGGGATCCAGCCCCAGCATTTT.